This T cell receptor beta chain stems from a study of identical twins. The ends were cut back, 10 bases at V and 4 bases at J, with 13 bases in the middle. The CDR3 extends over 13 amino acids. Germline V lookup: CDR1 MNHEY, CDR2 SMNVEV (reference sequence). Unique molecular identifiers were in the cDNA, with template-switch universal primer binding. TCRdb reprocessed the 5' RACE reads with MiXCR, giving one entry per CDR3 protein. The sample contains under 350,000 distinct CDR3 sequences, around 9.7% of which appear only once. Healthy Caucasian donors formed the entire cohort. Another study also made use of these data, one on yellow fever vaccine responses in identical twins.

The clonotype was recovered from a woman aged 18-29 years in good health. V and J are TRBV27 and TRBJ2-2; TRBD2 might be the D (6 bases). Sequencing was done on a sample of CD8+ T cells sorted from blood. Written as DNA, the CDR3 is TGTGCCACCACAACGGGGGTCACCGGGGAGCTGTTTTTT. Residues: CATTTGVTGELFF.